This T cell receptor (beta chain) was recorded in a study of control samples from healthy donors and cancer patients. Germline V gene data show CDR1 as KGHDR and CDR2 as SFDVKD. The CDR3 covers 19 residues. V was pared by 3 bases and J by 4 bases, with 17 bases of the junction left unmatched. TCRdb's table, derived via immunoSEQ multiplex PCR, lists solely in-frame clones and lacks some. The repertoire holds approximately 100,000 clones, with roughly 90% as singletons. The sequenced sample consisted of blood. The chain is built from TRBV24-1 and TRBJ2-3, with 8 bases that match TRBD2. This clonotype originated in a woman aged 45-59 years in good health. The CDR3 DNA is TGTGCCACCAGTGATCCCCTGGGGGGTAGCGGGGACACATCAGATACGCAGTATTTT. It codes for CATSDPLGGSGDTSDTQYF.